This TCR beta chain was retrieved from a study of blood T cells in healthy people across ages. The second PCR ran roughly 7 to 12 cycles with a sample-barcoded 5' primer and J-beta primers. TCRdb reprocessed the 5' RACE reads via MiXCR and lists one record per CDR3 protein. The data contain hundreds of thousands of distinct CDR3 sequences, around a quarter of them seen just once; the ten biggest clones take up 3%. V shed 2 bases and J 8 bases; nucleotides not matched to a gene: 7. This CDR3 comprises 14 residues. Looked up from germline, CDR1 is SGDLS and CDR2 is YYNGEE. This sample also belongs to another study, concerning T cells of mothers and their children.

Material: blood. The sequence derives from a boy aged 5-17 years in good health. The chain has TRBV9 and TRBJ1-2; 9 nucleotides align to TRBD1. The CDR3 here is CASSVRDRAFGYTF. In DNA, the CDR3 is TGTGCCAGCAGCGTCCGGGACAGGGCGTTCGGCTACACCTTC.